This note documents a single T cell receptor (beta chain) sequence. The data belong to a study of blood T cell repertoires in COVID-19. Study information: Nucleic acid was either cDNA or gDNA, and it came from T cells, B-cell-depleted T cells, or PBMCs.

Cohorts were determined from participant-reported clinical history. Shortly before study entry, within 2 weeks, exposed participants had met a COVID-19 case. Profiled with immunoSEQ multiplex PCR; TCRdb holds only in-frame clones, not every one. The sample lists some 300,000 clones; about 90% were seen once. CDR1 and CDR2 from the germline V gene are MDHEN and SYDVKM. V was clipped by 4 bases and J by 4 bases; unmatched bases: 6. This CDR3 comprises 14 residues. This sequence joins TRBV28 and TRBJ1-1; 7 bases fit TRBD1. Source material: PBMCs or T cells enriched from blood (not recorded which). The sequence came from a woman aged 45 to 65 who had been exposed to COVID-19. The CDR3 nucleotides read TGTGCCAGCAGTTCCCCAGGGGGACCCACTGAAGCTTTCTTT. Protein sequence: CASSSPGGPTEAFF.